The clone carrying this T cell receptor (beta chain) was picked up one time. These data originate in a study of blood T cell repertoires in COVID-19. Study details: COVID-19 samples, acute and convalescent, were from the United States, Italy and Spain. PBMCs, B-cell-depleted T cells, or T cells provided the cDNA or gDNA that made up the material.

The ends were cut back, 4 bases at V and 2 bases at J, with 8 bases in the middle. This CDR3 region has 13 residues. Germline lookup yields CDR1 LNHDA and CDR2 SQIVND (reference sequence). Authors' methods: Using reference gene primer amplification, nucleated cell counts were estimated. Only in-frame clones appear in the TCRdb table, and some are missing; sequencing was by immunoSEQ multiplex PCR. The V and J calls and clone size were taken over from that table, and D and trimming were inferred from the DNA. The profile shows approximately 250,000 clones, 85% of them singletons. The origin of this receptor is a man between 35 and 55 years old with acute or convalescent COVID-19. The chain employs TRBV19 and TRBJ1-2; possible D gene TRBD1, 6 bases. The sample taken for sequencing was peripheral blood. CDR3 in DNA: TGTGCCAGTAGTACAAGGGGGAACTATGGCTACACCTTC. Translation gives CASSTRGNYGYTF.